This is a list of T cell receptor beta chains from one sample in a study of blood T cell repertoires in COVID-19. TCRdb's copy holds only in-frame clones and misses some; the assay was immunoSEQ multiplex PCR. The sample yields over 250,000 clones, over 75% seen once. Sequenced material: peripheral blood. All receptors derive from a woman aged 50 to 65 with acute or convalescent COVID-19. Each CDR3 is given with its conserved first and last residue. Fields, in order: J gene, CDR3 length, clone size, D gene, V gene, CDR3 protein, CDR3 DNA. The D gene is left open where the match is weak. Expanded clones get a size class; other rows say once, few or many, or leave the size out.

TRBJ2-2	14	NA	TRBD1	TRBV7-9	CASSVTGGPGELFF	TGTGCCAGCAGCGTGACAGGGGGCCCCGGGGAGCTGTTTTTT
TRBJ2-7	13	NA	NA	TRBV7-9	CASSLAVSGEQYF	TGTGCCAGCAGCTTAGCCGTATCGGGGGAGCAGTACTTC
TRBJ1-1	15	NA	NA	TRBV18	CASSPQGQGNTEAFF	TGTGCCAGCTCACCACAGGGACAAGGGAACACTGAAGCTTTCTTT
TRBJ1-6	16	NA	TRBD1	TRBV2	CASKDRKSSYNSPLHF	TGTGCCAGCAAGGACAGGAAGAGCTCCTATAATTCACCCCTCCACTTT
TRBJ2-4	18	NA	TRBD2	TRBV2	CASRAGGLPTLAKNIQYF	TGTGCCAGCAGGGCGGGAGGCCTTCCGACTCTAGCCAAAAACATTCAGTACTTC
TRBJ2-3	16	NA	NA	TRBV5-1	CASSLGAGDGTDTQYF	TGCGCCAGCAGCTTGGGGGCAGGGGATGGCACAGATACGCAGTATTTT
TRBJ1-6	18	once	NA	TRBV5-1	CASSLANSPGEDNSPLHF	TGCGCCAGCAGCTTGGCCAATTCTCCGGGAGAGGATAATTCACCCCTCCACTTT
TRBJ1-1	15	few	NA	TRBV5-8	CASSSLRSGRSEAFF	TGTGCCAGCAGCTCGCTCCGGTCGGGGAGGTCTGAAGCTTTCTTT
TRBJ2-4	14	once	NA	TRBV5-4	CASSSGGGKNIQYF	TGTGCCAGCAGCTCAGGGGGAGGCAAAAACATTCAGTACTTC
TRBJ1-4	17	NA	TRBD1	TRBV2	CASTSQFYRGSSEKLFF	TGTGCCAGCACTAGCCAGTTTTACAGGGGGTCAAGTGAAAAACTGTTTTTT
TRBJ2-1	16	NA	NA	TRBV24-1	CATSDNRDNAYNEQFF	TGTGCCACCAGTGATAACCGGGACAACGCCTACAATGAGCAGTTCTTC
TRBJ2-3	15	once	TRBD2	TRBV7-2	CASSLWLAGADTQYF	TGTGCCAGCAGCTTGTGGCTAGCGGGGGCAGATACGCAGTATTTT
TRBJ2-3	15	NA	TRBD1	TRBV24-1	CATSDPRGTGDTQYF	TGTGCCACCAGTGATCCCCGCGGGACAGGGGATACGCAGTATTTT
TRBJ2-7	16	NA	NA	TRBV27	CASSHRGRQGTYEQYF	TGTGCCAGCAGTCACCGGGGGCGACAGGGCACCTACGAGCAGTACTTC
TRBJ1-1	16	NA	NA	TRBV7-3	CASSLKEWGADTEAFF	TGTGCCAGCAGCTTAAAAGAGTGGGGCGCGGACACTGAAGCTTTCTTT
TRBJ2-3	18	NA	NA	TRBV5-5	CASSLFLRGGDPTDTQYF	TGTGCCAGCAGCTTGTTCTTGAGAGGGGGGGACCCCACAGATACGCAGTATTTT
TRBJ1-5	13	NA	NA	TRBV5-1	CASSLGQNQPQHF	TGCGCCAGCAGCTTAGGACAGAATCAGCCCCAGCATTTT
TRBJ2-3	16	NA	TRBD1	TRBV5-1	CASSATGGISADTQYF	TGCGCCAGCAGCGCCACAGGGGGCATATCAGCAGATACGCAGTATTTT
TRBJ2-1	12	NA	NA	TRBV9	CASSRGGNEQFF	TGTGCCAGCAGCCGTGGGGGGAATGAGCAGTTCTTC
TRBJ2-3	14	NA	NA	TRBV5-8	CASSLERTTDTQYF	TGTGCCAGCAGCTTGGAGCGGACCACAGATACGCAGTATTTT
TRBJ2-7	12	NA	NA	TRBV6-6	CASSGPSYEQYF	TGTGCCTCGAGCGGGCCCTCCTACGAGCAGTACTTC
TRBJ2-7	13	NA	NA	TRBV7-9	CASTSTGSYEQYF	TGTGCCAGCACCTCCACGGGCTCCTACGAGCAGTACTTC